Many counts were recorded for the clone carrying this T cell receptor beta chain. The antigen remains unidentified. CDR3 size: 14 residues. The trim removed 1 base at V and 4 bases at J, leaving 3 bases unmatched. The data were obtained in a study of blood T cells in healthy people across ages. Study-wide results and limits: Across the age range, TCR beta diversity per million T cells fell in a roughly linear way.

The second PCR ran roughly 6 to 11 cycles with a sample-barcoded 5' primer and J-beta primers. Using its own MiXCR run on the 5' RACE reads, TCRdb lists one record per CDR3 protein. The table has about 1.5 million distinct CDR3 sequences, 35% to 45% seen once; the top ten hold 4%. The genes are TRBV12-3 or TRBV12-4 and TRBJ1-1, with 7 bases identical to TRBD1. The TCR comes from a woman aged 18-29 years in good health. The sample taken for sequencing was blood. DNA for the CDR3: TGTGCCAGCAGTTTAGGTCAGGGGGTCACTGAAGCTTTCTTT. It specifies CASSLGQGVTEAFF.